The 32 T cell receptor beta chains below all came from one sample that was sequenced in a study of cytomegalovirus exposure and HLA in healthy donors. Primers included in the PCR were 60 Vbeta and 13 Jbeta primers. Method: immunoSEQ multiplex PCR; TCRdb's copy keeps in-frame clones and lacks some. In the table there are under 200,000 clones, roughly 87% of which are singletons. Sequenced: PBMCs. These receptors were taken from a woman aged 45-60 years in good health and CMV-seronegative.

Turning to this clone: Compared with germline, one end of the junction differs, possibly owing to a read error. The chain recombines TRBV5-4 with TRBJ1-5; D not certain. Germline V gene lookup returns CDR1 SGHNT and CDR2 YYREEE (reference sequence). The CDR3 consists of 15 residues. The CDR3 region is CASSLGVEGNQPQHF. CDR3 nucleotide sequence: TGTGCCAGTAGCTTGGGTGTAGAGGGCAATCAGCCCCAGCATTTT. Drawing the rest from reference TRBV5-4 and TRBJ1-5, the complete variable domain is ETGVTQSPTHLIKTRGQQVTLRCSSQSGHNTVSWYQQALGQGPQFIFQYYREEENGRGNFPPRFSGLQFPNYSSELNVNALELDDSALYLCASSLGVEGNQPQHFGDGTRLSIL.

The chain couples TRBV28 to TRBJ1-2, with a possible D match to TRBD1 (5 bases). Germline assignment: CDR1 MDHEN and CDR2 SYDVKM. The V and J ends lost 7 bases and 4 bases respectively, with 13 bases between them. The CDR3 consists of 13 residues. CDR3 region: CASNGGLTYGYTF. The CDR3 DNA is TGTGCCAGCAACGGGGGGTTAACCTATGGCTACACCTTC.

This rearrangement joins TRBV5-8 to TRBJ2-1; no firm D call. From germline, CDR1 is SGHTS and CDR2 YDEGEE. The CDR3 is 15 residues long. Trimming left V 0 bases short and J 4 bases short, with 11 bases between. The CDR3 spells CASSLGLTTYNEQFF. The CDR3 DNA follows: TGTGCCAGCAGCTTGGGACTGACGACTTACAATGAGCAGTTCTTC.

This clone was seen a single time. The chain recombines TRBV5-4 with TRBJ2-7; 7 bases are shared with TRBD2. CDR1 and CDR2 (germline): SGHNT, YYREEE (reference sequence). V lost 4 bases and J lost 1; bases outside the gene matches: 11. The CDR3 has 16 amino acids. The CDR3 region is CASSRRGTGGSYEQYF. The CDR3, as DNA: TGTGCCAGCAGCCGGAGAGGTACGGGAGGTTCCTACGAGCAGTACTTC.

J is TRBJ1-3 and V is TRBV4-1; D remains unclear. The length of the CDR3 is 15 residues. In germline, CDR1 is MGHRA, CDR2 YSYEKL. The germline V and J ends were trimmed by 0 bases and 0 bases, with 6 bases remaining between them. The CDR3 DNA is TGCGCCAGCAGCCAAGACAGAAACTCTGGAAACACCATATATTTT. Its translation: CASSQDRNSGNTIYF.

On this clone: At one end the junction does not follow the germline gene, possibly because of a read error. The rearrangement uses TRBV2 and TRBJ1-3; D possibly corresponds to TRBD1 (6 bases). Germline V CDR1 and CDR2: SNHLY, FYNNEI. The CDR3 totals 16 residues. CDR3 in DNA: TGTGCCAGCCTGTGGGGGCCCTTAAGCTCTGGAAACATCATATATTTT. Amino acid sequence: CASLWGPLSSGNIIYF.

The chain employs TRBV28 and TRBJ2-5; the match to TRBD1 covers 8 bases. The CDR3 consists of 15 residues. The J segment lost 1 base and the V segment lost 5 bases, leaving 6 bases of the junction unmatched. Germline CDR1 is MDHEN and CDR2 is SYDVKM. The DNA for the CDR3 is TGTGCCAGCAGTGACAGGGGACGTAGCCAAGAGACCCAGTACTTC. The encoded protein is CASSDRGRSQETQYF.

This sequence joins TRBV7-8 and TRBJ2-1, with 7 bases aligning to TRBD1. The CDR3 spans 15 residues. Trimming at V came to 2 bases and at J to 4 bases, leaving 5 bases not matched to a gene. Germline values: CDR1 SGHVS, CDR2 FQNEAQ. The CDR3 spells CASSLMGQKYNEQFF. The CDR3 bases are TGTGCCAGCAGCTTAATGGGACAGAAGTACAATGAGCAGTTCTTC.

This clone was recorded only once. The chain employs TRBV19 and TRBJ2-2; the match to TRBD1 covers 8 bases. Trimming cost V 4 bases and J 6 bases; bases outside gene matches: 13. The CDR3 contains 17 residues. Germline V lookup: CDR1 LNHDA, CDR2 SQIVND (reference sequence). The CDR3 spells CASSTIGQGMTSGELFF. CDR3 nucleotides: TGTGCCAGTAGTACGATTGGACAGGGCATGACGTCCGGGGAGCTGTTTTTT.

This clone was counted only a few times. DNA of the CDR3: TGTGCCAGCAGGGGGGGGACAGGGAATGCCAATGAGCAGTTCTTC. Translated: CASRGGTGNANEQFF. The gene calls are TRBV2 and TRBJ2-1; TRBD1 agrees at 9 bases. CDR1 and CDR2 (germline): SNHLY, FYNNEI. The CDR3 contains 15 residues. J lost 6 bases, V lost 6 bases, and 9 bases had no gene match.

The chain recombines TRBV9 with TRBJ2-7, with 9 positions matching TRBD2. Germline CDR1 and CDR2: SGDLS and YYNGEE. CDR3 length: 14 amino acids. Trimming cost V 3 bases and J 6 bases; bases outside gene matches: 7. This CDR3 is CASSGIAGVGEQYF. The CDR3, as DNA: TGTGCCAGCAGCGGGATAGCGGGAGTAGGCGAGCAGTACTTC.

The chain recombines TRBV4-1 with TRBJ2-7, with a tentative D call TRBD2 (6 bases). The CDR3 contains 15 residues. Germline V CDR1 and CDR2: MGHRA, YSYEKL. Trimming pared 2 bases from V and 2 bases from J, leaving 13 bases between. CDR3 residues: CASSQLLDYAYEQYF. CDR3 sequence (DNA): TGCGCCAGCAGCCAACTCCTGGACTACGCCTACGAGCAGTACTTC.

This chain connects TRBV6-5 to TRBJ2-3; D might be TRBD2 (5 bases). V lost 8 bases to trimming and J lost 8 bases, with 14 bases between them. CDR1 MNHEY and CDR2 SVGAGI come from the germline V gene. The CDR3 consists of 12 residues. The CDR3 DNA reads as TGTGCCAGCGTTGCCAGCGGAGGTACGCAGTATTTT. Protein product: CASVASGGTQYF.

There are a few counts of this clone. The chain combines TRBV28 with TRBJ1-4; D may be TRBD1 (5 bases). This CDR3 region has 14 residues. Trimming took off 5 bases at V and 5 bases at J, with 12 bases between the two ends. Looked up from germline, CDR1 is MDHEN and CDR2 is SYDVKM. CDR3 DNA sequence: TGTGCCAGCAGTCCGGGACTGTTAAATGAAAAACTGTTTTTT. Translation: CASSPGLLNEKLFF. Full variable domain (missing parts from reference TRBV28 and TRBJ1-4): DVKVTQSSRYLVKRTGEKVFLECVQDMDHENMFWYRQDPGLGLRLIYFSYDVKMKEKGDIPEGYSVSREKKERFSLILESASTNQTSMYLCASSPGLLNEKLFFGSGTQLSVL.

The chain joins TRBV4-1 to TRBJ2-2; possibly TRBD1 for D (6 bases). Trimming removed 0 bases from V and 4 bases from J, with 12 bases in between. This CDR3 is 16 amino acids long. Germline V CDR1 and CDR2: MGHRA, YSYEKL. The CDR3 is CASSQDPQGSTGELFF. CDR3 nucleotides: TGCGCCAGCAGCCAAGATCCACAGGGCTCCACCGGGGAGCTGTTTTTT.

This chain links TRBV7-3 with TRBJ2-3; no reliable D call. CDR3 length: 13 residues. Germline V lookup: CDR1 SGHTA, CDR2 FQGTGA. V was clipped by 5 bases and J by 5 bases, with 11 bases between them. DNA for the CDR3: TGTGCCAGCAGCCCCAGGTTCGGAGATACGCAGTATTTT. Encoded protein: CASSPRFGDTQYF.

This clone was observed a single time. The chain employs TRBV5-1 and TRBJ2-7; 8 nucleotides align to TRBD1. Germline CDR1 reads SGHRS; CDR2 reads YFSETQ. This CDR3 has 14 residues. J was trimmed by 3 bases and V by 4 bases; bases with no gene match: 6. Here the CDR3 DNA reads TGCGCCAGCAGCCCGGGACAGGCTTACTACGAGCAGTACTTC. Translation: CASSPGQAYYEQYF.

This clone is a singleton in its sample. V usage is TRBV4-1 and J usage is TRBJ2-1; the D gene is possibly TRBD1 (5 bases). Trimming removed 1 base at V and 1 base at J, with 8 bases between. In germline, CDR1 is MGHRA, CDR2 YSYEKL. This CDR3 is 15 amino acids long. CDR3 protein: CASSQVQGSYNEQFF. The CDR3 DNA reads TGCGCCAGCAGCCAAGTGCAGGGATCCTACAATGAGCAGTTCTTC.

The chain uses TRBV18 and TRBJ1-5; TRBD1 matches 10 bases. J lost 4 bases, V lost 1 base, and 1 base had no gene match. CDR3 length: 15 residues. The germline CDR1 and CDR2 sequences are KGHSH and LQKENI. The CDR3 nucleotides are TGTGCCAGCTCACCACAGGGACAGGGGAATCAGCCCCAGCATTTT. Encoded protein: CASSPQGQGNQPQHF. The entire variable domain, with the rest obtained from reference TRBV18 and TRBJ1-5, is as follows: NAGVMQNPRHLVRRRGQEARLRCSPMKGHSHVYWYRQLPEEGLKFMVYLQKENIIDESGMPKERFSAEFPKEGPSILRIQQVVRGDSAAYFCASSPQGQGNQPQHFGDGTRLSIL.

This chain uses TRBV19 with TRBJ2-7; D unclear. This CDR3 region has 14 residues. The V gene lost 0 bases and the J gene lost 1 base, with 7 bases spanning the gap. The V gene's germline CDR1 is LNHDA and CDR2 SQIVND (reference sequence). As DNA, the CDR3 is TGTGCCAGTAGTATAGATCCGGGTTCCTACGAGCAGTACTTC. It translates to CASSIDPGSYEQYF.

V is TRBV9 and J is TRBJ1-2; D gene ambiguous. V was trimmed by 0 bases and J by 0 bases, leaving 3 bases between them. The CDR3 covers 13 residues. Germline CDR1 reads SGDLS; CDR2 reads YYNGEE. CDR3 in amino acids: CASSVATNYGYTF. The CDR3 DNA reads TGTGCCAGCAGCGTAGCTACTAACTATGGCTACACCTTC.

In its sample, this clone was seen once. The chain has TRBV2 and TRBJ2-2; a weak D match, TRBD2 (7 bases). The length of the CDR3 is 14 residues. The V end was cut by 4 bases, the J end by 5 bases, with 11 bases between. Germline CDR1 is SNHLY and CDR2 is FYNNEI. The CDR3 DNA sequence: TGTGCCAGCAGTGGAGGGGGAGGGACCGGGGAGCTGTTTTTT. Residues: CASSGGGGTGELFF.

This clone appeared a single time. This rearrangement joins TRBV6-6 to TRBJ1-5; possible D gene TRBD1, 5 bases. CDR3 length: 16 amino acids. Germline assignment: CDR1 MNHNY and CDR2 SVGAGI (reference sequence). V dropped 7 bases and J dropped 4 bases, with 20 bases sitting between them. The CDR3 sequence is CASTPEGLRGNQPQHF. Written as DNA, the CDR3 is TGTGCCAGCACCCCTGAGGGGCTACGGGGGAATCAGCCCCAGCATTTT.

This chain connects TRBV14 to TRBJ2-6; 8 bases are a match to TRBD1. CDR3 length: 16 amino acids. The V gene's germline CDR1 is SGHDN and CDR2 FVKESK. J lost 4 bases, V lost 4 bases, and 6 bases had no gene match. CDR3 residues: CASSPDRVKGANVLTF. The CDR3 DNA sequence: TGTGCCAGCAGCCCGGACAGGGTCAAGGGGGCCAACGTCCTGACTTTC.

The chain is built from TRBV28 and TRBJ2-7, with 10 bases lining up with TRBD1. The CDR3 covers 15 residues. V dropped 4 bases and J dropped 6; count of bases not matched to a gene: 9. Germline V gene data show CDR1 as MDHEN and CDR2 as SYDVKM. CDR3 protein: CASSSSGQGLSEQYF. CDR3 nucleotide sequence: TGTGCCAGCAGTTCCTCGGGACAGGGGCTTAGCGAGCAGTACTTC.

The CDR3 DNA sequence: TGCAGCGTTTACGGGAGCAACACCGGGGAGCTGTTTTTT. It codes for CSVYGSNTGELFF. This sequence joins TRBV29-1 and TRBJ2-2; possible D gene TRBD2, 6 bases. The CDR3 totals 13 residues. The germline CDR1 and CDR2 sequences are SQVTM and ANQGSEA. The germline V and J ends were trimmed by 5 bases and 2 bases, with 9 bases remaining between them.

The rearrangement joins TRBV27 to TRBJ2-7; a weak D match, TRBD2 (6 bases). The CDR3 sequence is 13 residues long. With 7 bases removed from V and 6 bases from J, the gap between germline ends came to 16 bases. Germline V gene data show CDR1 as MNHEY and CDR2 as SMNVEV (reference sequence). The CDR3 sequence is CASTRGQGGEQYF. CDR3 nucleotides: TGTGCCAGCACGAGAGGTCAGGGAGGCGAGCAGTACTTC.

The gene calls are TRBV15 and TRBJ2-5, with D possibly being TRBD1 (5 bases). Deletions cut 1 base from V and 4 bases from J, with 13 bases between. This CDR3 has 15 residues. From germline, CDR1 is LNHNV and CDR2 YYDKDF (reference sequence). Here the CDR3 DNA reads TGTGCCACCAGCAGAGGGCCAGGGTTCGGAGAGACCCAGTACTTC. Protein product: CATSRGPGFGETQYF.

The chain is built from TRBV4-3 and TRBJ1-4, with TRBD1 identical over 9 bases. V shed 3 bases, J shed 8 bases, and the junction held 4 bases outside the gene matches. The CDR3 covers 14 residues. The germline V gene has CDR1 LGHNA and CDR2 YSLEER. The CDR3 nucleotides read TGCGCCAGCAGCCAGGACAGGGGTGGCGAAAAACTGTTTTTT. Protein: CASSQDRGGEKLFF.

The CDR3 DNA reads TGTGCCATCAGTTCGGGACAGGACGTCTATGGCTACACCTTC. This codes for CAISSGQDVYGYTF. The chain is built from TRBV10-3 and TRBJ1-2, with TRBD1 matching 8 bases. Germline lookup yields CDR1 ENHRY and CDR2 SYGVKD. The CDR3 has 14 amino acids. The V and J ends lost 5 bases and 4 bases, in that order; junction bases with no gene match: 6.

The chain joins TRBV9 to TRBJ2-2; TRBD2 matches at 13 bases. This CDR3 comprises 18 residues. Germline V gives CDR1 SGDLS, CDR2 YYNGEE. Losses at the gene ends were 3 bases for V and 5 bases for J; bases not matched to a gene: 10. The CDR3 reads CASSAWTSGGALTGELFF. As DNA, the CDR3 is TGTGCCAGCAGCGCTTGGACTAGCGGGGGCGCACTTACCGGGGAGCTGTTTTTT.

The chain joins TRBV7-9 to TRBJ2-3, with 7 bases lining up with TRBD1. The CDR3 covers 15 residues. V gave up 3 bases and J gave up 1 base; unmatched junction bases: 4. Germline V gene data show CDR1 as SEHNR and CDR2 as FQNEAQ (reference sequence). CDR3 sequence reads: CASSFPGGGTDTQYF. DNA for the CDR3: TGTGCCAGCAGCTTCCCAGGGGGAGGCACAGATACGCAGTATTTT.